One sample yielded the 10 T cell receptor beta chains listed below, sequenced in a study of blood T cell repertoires in COVID-19. TCRdb's table, derived via immunoSEQ multiplex PCR, lists solely in-frame clones and lacks some. This table has hundreds of thousands of clones, roughly 85% appearing once. The sample taken for sequencing was PBMCs or T cells enriched from blood (not recorded which). All receptors come from a man aged 40-49 years who had been exposed to COVID-19.

V is TRBV11-3 and J is TRBJ2-1, with no clear D. The CDR3 spans 11 residues. V gave up 0 bases and J gave up 10 bases, with 4 bases separating them. Germline loops: CDR1 SGHNT, CDR2 YENEEA. The chain's CDR3 is CASSLELEQFF. In DNA, the CDR3 is TGTGCCAGCAGCTTAGAACTAGAGCAGTTCTTC.

The chain carries TRBV6-1 and TRBJ1-2; the match to TRBD1 covers 9 bases. Germline CDR1 reads MNHNS; CDR2 reads SASEGT. This CDR3 spans 15 amino acids. Trimming at V came to 3 bases and at J to 7 bases, leaving 9 bases not matched to a gene. This CDR3 reads CASSEMGQGLGGYTF. The CDR3, as DNA: TGTGCCAGCAGTGAGATGGGACAGGGACTCGGTGGCTACACCTTC.

The chain combines TRBV18 with TRBJ2-7; 7 bases line up with TRBD1. V lost 3 bases to trimming and J lost 7 bases; unmatched junction nucleotides: 12. This CDR3 comprises 15 residues. CDR1 KGHSH and CDR2 LQKENI come from the germline V gene. The CDR3 reads CASSPGQFGTREQYF. The CDR3 coding sequence is TGTGCCAGCTCACCGGGACAGTTCGGAACGAGGGAGCAGTACTTC.

The chain combines TRBV7-5 with TRBJ1-6; TRBD1 reflects the table's D call only, with no check against the DNA. TRBV7-5 is reported as a pseudogene. The length of the CDR3 is 15 residues. The CDR3 sequence: CVRKGQWAYNSPLHF. CDR3 bases: TGTGTCAGAAAGGGGCAGTGGGCCTATAATTCACCCCTCCACTTT.

The chain has TRBV6-6 and TRBJ1-1; unclear D gene. Germline loops: CDR1 MNHNY, CDR2 SVGAGI (reference sequence). With 7 bases removed from V and 5 bases from J, the gap between germline ends came to 8 bases. CDR3 length: 11 amino acids. CDR3 sequence reads: CASKTVTEAFF. DNA for the CDR3: TGTGCCAGCAAAACAGTTACTGAAGCTTTCTTT.

This clone was counted only a few times. The chain employs TRBV27 and TRBJ1-5; 8 bases line up with TRBD1. This CDR3 is built from 16 residues. The germline gives CDR1 MNHEY, CDR2 SMNVEV (reference sequence). V lost 4 bases to trimming and J lost 0 bases; unmatched junction nucleotides: 5. Here the CDR3 DNA reads TGTGCCAGCAGTTGGACAGGGACGATTAGCAATCAGCCCCAGCATTTT. Amino acids: CASSWTGTISNQPQHF.

This clone showed up just once. The chain recombines TRBV5-4 with TRBJ2-3; 9 bases are shared with TRBD2. The CDR3 spans 15 residues. Germline lookup yields CDR1 SGHNT and CDR2 YYREEE (reference sequence). The V segment lost 4 bases and the J segment 5 bases; nucleotides outside the gene matches: 8. The CDR3 spells CASSPGQREEDTQYF. CDR3 nucleotides: TGTGCCAGCAGCCCGGGTCAGCGGGAGGAAGATACGCAGTATTTT.

The genes are TRBV27 and TRBJ2-1, with D perhaps matching TRBD2 (6 bases). This CDR3 comprises 18 residues. Germline V CDR1 and CDR2: MNHEY, SMNVEV (reference sequence). Trimming cost V 3 bases and J 2 bases, with 20 bases left between them. CDR3 bases: TGTGCCAGCAGTTTTAATCACAACCGGGCGGGACCCTACAATGAGCAGTTCTTC. Its protein product is CASSFNHNRAGPYNEQFF.

This rearrangement joins TRBV27 to TRBJ1-6; D call uncertain. Per germline, CDR1 MNHEY and CDR2 SMNVEV (reference sequence). This CDR3 region has 14 residues. V was clipped by 5 bases and J by 5 bases, with 10 bases between them. The CDR3 bases are TGTGCCAGCAGTAGCTGGTCGAATAATTCACCCCTCCACTTT. This encodes CASSSWSNNSPLHF.

This clone showed up just once. The chain combines TRBV2 with TRBJ2-7; 9 bases match TRBD2. The V segment lost 5 bases and the J segment 6 bases; nucleotides outside the gene matches: 8. The germline gives CDR1 SNHLY, CDR2 FYNNEI. This CDR3 has 14 residues. The CDR3: CASSPGTSFSEQYF. The CDR3 DNA reads as TGTGCCAGCAGTCCCGGGACTAGCTTTTCCGAGCAGTACTTC.